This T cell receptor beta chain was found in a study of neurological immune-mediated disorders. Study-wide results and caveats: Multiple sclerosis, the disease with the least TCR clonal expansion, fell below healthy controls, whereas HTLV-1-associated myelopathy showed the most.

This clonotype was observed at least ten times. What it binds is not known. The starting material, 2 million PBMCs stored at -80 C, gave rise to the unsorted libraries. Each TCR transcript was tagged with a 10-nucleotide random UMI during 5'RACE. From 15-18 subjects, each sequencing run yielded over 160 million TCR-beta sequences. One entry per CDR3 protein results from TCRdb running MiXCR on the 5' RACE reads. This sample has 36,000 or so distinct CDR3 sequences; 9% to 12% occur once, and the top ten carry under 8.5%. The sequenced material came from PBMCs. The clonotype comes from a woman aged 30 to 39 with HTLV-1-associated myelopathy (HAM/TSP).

Here the CDR3 DNA reads TGTGCCAGCAGCGCCAGACAGGGGGGCCACGAGCAGTACTTC. Translation: CASSARQGGHEQYF. J is TRBJ2-7 and V is TRBV9; 9 positions agree with TRBD1. The CDR3 spans 14 residues. J lost 5 bases, V lost 3 bases, and 6 bases had no gene match. Germline V lookup: CDR1 SGDLS, CDR2 YYNGEE.